This TCR beta chain was observed in a study of CD8+ T cells in alopecia areata. Study-level points and caveats: Alopecia totalis/universalis scalp especially showed more expanded CD8+ clones than normal scalp. Mice gave a clearer picture of TCR sharing than patients did, possibly for HLA-related reasons.

PBMC-derived CD4+ and CD8+ T cells were sorted. Only a few counts were recorded for this clone. The antigen is undetermined. cDNA prepared by RNA extraction and subsequent reverse transcription served as the template for sequencing. The table came from immunoSEQ multiplex PCR; TCRdb's copy has only in-frame clones and leaves some out. The repertoire holds around 150,000 clones, approximately 56% seen once, with 30% to 45% in the top ten. Germline CDR1 SQVTM, CDR2 ANQGSEA. V lost 6 bases and J 3 bases, leaving 11 bases between the germline ends. CDR3 length: 13 residues. The chain combines TRBV29-1 with TRBJ2-2; D possibly corresponds to TRBD2 (6 bases). The TCR sequence derives from a human donor in good health. Specimen: CD8+ T cells sorted from blood. The CDR3 DNA is TGCAGCGTCACGGGACTCCACACCGGGGAGCTGTTTTTT. This translates into CSVTGLHTGELFF.